This is a list of T cell receptor beta chains from one sample in a study of CD8 T cells in ankylosing spondylitis. TCRdb independently ran MiXCR on the 5' RACE reads; one entry per CDR3 protein. Of around 150,000 distinct CDR3 sequences listed, approximately 10% are singletons. Sequenced material: blood, either unsorted or a sorted T cell fraction (not recorded which). These receptors originate from a female donor with ankylosing spondylitis or in good health (not recorded which). The CDR3 runs from the conserved cysteine through the conserved F or W. The order of the fields is CDR3 length, V gene, clone size, J gene, D gene, CDR3 protein, CDR3 DNA. A D gene is named only where the DNA matches it firmly. Part of the rows lack a size; the others show once, few, many or a class for expanded clones.

cdr3_length: 14
v_call: TRBV12-3/TRBV12-4
clone_size: many
j_call: TRBJ2-3
d_call: .
cdr3_aa: CASRIGGSTDTQYF
cdr3_nt: TGTGCCAGCAGGATTGGGGGTAGCACAGATACGCAGTATTTT

cdr3_length: 13
v_call: TRBV11-3
clone_size: many
j_call: TRBJ2-5
d_call: TRBD2
cdr3_aa: CASSRGGRETQYF
cdr3_nt: TGTGCCAGCAGCCGCGGGGGTAGAGAGACCCAGTACTTC

cdr3_length: 15
v_call: TRBV11-2
clone_size: many
j_call: TRBJ1-3
d_call: .
cdr3_aa: CASSLVLSSGNTIYF
cdr3_nt: TGTGCCAGCAGCTTAGTCTTATCCTCTGGAAACACCATATATTTT

cdr3_length: 15
v_call: TRBV7-9
clone_size: many
j_call: TRBJ1-3
d_call: TRBD1
cdr3_aa: CASSLEGQNTNTIYF
cdr3_nt: TGTGCCAGCAGCTTAGAGGGACAGAATACAAACACCATATATTTT

cdr3_length: 15
v_call: TRBV7-3
clone_size: few
j_call: TRBJ2-5
d_call: TRBD2
cdr3_aa: CASSLTAGAQETQYF
cdr3_nt: TGTGCCAGCAGCTTAACAGCGGGGGCCCAAGAGACCCAGTACTTC

cdr3_length: 13
v_call: TRBV28
clone_size: many
j_call: TRBJ2-1
d_call: .
cdr3_aa: CASSLWARNEQFF
cdr3_nt: TGTGCCAGCAGTTTATGGGCCCGGAATGAGCAGTTCTTC

cdr3_length: 17
v_call: TRBV7-9
clone_size: many
j_call: TRBJ1-1
d_call: TRBD1
cdr3_aa: CASSLVGVPGGETEAFF
cdr3_nt: TGTGCCAGCAGCTTAGTCGGAGTACCAGGGGGAGAGACTGAAGCTTTCTTT

cdr3_length: 18
v_call: TRBV5-4
clone_size: .
j_call: TRBJ2-1
d_call: TRBD2
cdr3_aa: CASSLGGRTSGTYNEQFF
cdr3_nt: TGTGCCAGCAGCTTGGGAGGAAGAACTAGCGGTACTTACAATGAGCAGTTCTTC

cdr3_length: 16
v_call: TRBV28
clone_size: .
j_call: TRBJ2-6
d_call: .
cdr3_aa: CASSSGRSSGANVLTF
cdr3_nt: TGTGCCAGCAGTTCGGGACGGTCCTCTGGGGCCAACGTCCTGACTTTC

cdr3_length: 12
v_call: TRBV19
clone_size: many
j_call: TRBJ1-1
d_call: TRBD1
cdr3_aa: CASLPPGQGAFF
cdr3_nt: TGTGCCAGTCTTCCCCCGGGACAGGGGGCTTTCTTT

cdr3_length: 11
v_call: TRBV6-1
clone_size: many
j_call: TRBJ1-2
d_call: .
cdr3_aa: CASRVMDGYTF
cdr3_nt: TGTGCCAGCAGAGTCATGGATGGCTACACCTTC

cdr3_length: 14
v_call: TRBV7-9
clone_size: .
j_call: TRBJ1-5
d_call: .
cdr3_aa: CASSTQGSNQPQHF
cdr3_nt: TGTGCCAGCAGCACTCAAGGTAGCAATCAGCCCCAGCATTTT

cdr3_length: 15
v_call: TRBV20-1
clone_size: few
j_call: TRBJ2-5
d_call: .
cdr3_aa: CSARGGAGQQETQYF
cdr3_nt: TGCAGTGCTAGGGGGGGGGCAGGTCAACAAGAGACCCAGTACTTC

cdr3_length: 13
v_call: TRBV5-1
clone_size: few
j_call: TRBJ2-1
d_call: .
cdr3_aa: CASSSLGYNEQFF
cdr3_nt: TGCGCCAGCAGCTCCCTGGGGTACAATGAGCAGTTCTTC

cdr3_length: 14
v_call: TRBV5-1
clone_size: many
j_call: TRBJ2-3
d_call: .
cdr3_aa: CASSPQGITDTQYF
cdr3_nt: TGCGCCAGCAGCCCGCAGGGAATCACAGATACGCAGTATTTT

cdr3_length: 12
v_call: TRBV20-1
clone_size: many
j_call: TRBJ1-2
d_call: .
cdr3_aa: CSASEFRAFYTF
cdr3_nt: TGCAGTGCTAGTGAATTTAGGGCCTTCTACACCTTC

cdr3_length: 12
v_call: TRBV20-1
clone_size: many
j_call: TRBJ2-1
d_call: .
cdr3_aa: CSATYAYNEQFF
cdr3_nt: TGCAGTGCTACTTACGCCTACAATGAGCAGTTCTTC

cdr3_length: 13
v_call: TRBV20-1
clone_size: .
j_call: TRBJ1-2
d_call: TRBD1
cdr3_aa: CSASGRGDGGYTF
cdr3_nt: TGCAGTGCTAGCGGCAGGGGGGATGGTGGCTACACCTTC

cdr3_length: 14
v_call: TRBV27
clone_size: few
j_call: TRBJ1-4
d_call: .
cdr3_aa: CASSLSGKNEKLFF
cdr3_nt: TGTGCCAGCAGTTTGTCGGGCAAAAATGAAAAACTGTTTTTT

cdr3_length: 13
v_call: TRBV28
clone_size: many
j_call: TRBJ2-7
d_call: TRBD1
cdr3_aa: CASRTGQTYEQYF
cdr3_nt: TGTGCCAGCAGAACGGGACAGACCTACGAGCAGTACTTC

cdr3_length: 15
v_call: TRBV28
clone_size: many
j_call: TRBJ2-3
d_call: .
cdr3_aa: CASTPLGVGTDTQYF
cdr3_nt: TGTGCCAGCACTCCGCTCGGTGTAGGGACAGATACGCAGTATTTT

cdr3_length: 15
v_call: TRBV5-6
clone_size: many
j_call: TRBJ1-4
d_call: .
cdr3_aa: CASSLYAGAREKLFF
cdr3_nt: TGTGCCAGCAGCTTGTACGCAGGGGCTCGGGAAAAACTGTTTTTT

cdr3_length: 12
v_call: TRBV28
clone_size: many
j_call: TRBJ1-1
d_call: .
cdr3_aa: CAAKGPNTEAFF
cdr3_nt: TGTGCCGCCAAGGGACCGAACACTGAAGCTTTCTTT

cdr3_length: 15
v_call: TRBV7-2
clone_size: many
j_call: TRBJ1-5
d_call: .
cdr3_aa: CASSLVRGGNQPQHF
cdr3_nt: TGTGCCAGCAGCTTAGTCCGGGGTGGCAATCAGCCCCAGCATTTT

cdr3_length: 16
v_call: TRBV5-5
clone_size: many
j_call: TRBJ1-2
d_call: .
cdr3_aa: CASSSTGTYTNYGYTF
cdr3_nt: TGTGCCAGCAGCTCCACCGGGACATATACTAACTATGGCTACACCTTC

cdr3_length: 14
v_call: TRBV7-8
clone_size: many
j_call: TRBJ2-7
d_call: .
cdr3_aa: CASSPGSSGHEQYF
cdr3_nt: TGTGCCAGCAGCCCAGGGTCCTCAGGCCACGAGCAGTACTTC

cdr3_length: 12
v_call: TRBV29-1
clone_size: many
j_call: TRBJ2-7
d_call: .
cdr3_aa: CSVEMGLYEQYF
cdr3_nt: TGCAGCGTTGAGATGGGATTATACGAGCAGTACTTC

cdr3_length: 17
v_call: TRBV19
clone_size: .
j_call: TRBJ1-4
d_call: .
cdr3_aa: CASSIRAQTTTNEKLFF
cdr3_nt: TGTGCCAGTAGTATACGAGCCCAGACAACAACTAATGAAAAACTGTTTTTT

cdr3_length: 15
v_call: TRBV7-8
clone_size: many
j_call: TRBJ2-7
d_call: TRBD1
cdr3_aa: CASSLGRTGGYEQYF
cdr3_nt: TGTGCCAGCAGCTTAGGGCGGACAGGGGGCTACGAGCAGTACTTC

cdr3_length: 15
v_call: TRBV12-3/TRBV12-4
clone_size: .
j_call: TRBJ1-5
d_call: TRBD1
cdr3_aa: CASSFPTGGGQPQHF
cdr3_nt: TGTGCCAGCAGTTTTCCCACAGGGGGAGGTCAGCCCCAGCATTTT

cdr3_length: 11
v_call: TRBV7-9
clone_size: many
j_call: TRBJ2-1
d_call: .
cdr3_aa: CASSLRAEGFF
cdr3_nt: TGTGCCAGCAGCTTACGTGCCGAGGGGTTCTTC

cdr3_length: 14
v_call: TRBV11-3
clone_size: .
j_call: TRBJ2-7
d_call: TRBD2
cdr3_aa: CASSLGTSGNVQYF
cdr3_nt: TGTGCCAGCAGCTTAGGGACTAGCGGGAACGTGCAGTACTTC

cdr3_length: 15
v_call: TRBV3-1
clone_size: many
j_call: TRBJ2-1
d_call: TRBD2
cdr3_aa: CASSQWTSGGNEQFF
cdr3_nt: TGTGCCAGCAGCCAATGGACTAGCGGCGGAAATGAGCAGTTCTTC

cdr3_length: 15
v_call: TRBV30
clone_size: few
j_call: TRBJ2-1
d_call: .
cdr3_aa: CAWRHTSSPGEEQFF
cdr3_nt: TGTGCCTGGAGGCACACTAGCTCACCCGGGGAGGAGCAGTTCTTC

cdr3_length: 15
v_call: TRBV20-1
clone_size: few
j_call: TRBJ1-3
d_call: TRBD1
cdr3_aa: CSARDDRGSGNTIYF
cdr3_nt: TGCAGTGCTAGAGATGACAGGGGCTCTGGAAACACCATATATTTT

cdr3_length: 14
v_call: TRBV20-1
clone_size: medium-sized
j_call: TRBJ2-5
d_call: .
cdr3_aa: CSARDLDTQETQYF
cdr3_nt: TGCAGTGCTAGAGATCTCGACACCCAAGAGACCCAGTACTTC

cdr3_length: 13
v_call: TRBV24-1
clone_size: many
j_call: TRBJ2-7
d_call: .
cdr3_aa: CATSDFARGEQYF
cdr3_nt: TGTGCCACCAGTGATTTCGCGAGAGGCGAGCAGTACTTC

cdr3_length: 15
v_call: TRBV7-9
clone_size: many
j_call: TRBJ2-7
d_call: TRBD1
cdr3_aa: CASRSGTGDSYEQYF
cdr3_nt: TGTGCCAGCAGGTCCGGGACAGGAGACTCCTACGAGCAGTACTTC

cdr3_length: 18
v_call: TRBV5-6
clone_size: many
j_call: TRBJ1-4
d_call: .
cdr3_aa: CASSLKVVRGPRNEKLFF
cdr3_nt: TGTGCCAGCAGCTTGAAGGTGGTTCGGGGGCCTCGTAATGAAAAACTGTTTTTT

cdr3_length: 17
v_call: TRBV11-2
clone_size: .
j_call: TRBJ2-3
d_call: TRBD2
cdr3_aa: CASSLDRSSGGGYTQYF
cdr3_nt: TGTGCCAGCAGCTTAGATCGGAGTAGCGGGGGAGGATATACGCAGTATTTT

cdr3_length: 14
v_call: TRBV7-9
clone_size: few
j_call: TRBJ1-1
d_call: .
cdr3_aa: CASSPGMGNTEAFF
cdr3_nt: TGTGCCAGCAGCCCCGGTATGGGGAACACTGAAGCTTTCTTT

cdr3_length: 14
v_call: TRBV5-1
clone_size: many
j_call: TRBJ2-7
d_call: .
cdr3_aa: CASSLSMGSYEQYF
cdr3_nt: TGCGCCAGCAGCTTATCAATGGGTAGCTACGAGCAGTACTTC

cdr3_length: 12
v_call: TRBV5-1
clone_size: many
j_call: TRBJ2-2
d_call: .
cdr3_aa: CASSLEAGELFF
cdr3_nt: TGCGCCAGCAGCTTGGAGGCCGGGGAGCTGTTTTTT

cdr3_length: 14
v_call: TRBV9
clone_size: many
j_call: TRBJ1-6
d_call: TRBD1
cdr3_aa: CASSVSGGNSPLHF
cdr3_nt: TGTGCCAGCAGCGTTTCAGGGGGTAATTCACCCCTCCACTTT

cdr3_length: 15
v_call: TRBV10-1
clone_size: many
j_call: TRBJ2-4
d_call: TRBD1
cdr3_aa: CASSESRQGENIQYF
cdr3_nt: TGCGCCAGCAGTGAGTCTAGACAGGGAGAGAACATTCAGTACTTC

cdr3_length: 14
v_call: TRBV27
clone_size: many
j_call: TRBJ1-1
d_call: .
cdr3_aa: CASSLFGPVTEAFF
cdr3_nt: TGTGCCAGCAGTTTATTCGGACCCGTCACTGAAGCTTTCTTT

cdr3_length: 18
v_call: TRBV21-1
clone_size: many
j_call: TRBJ2-1
d_call: .
cdr3_aa: CASSKEGSGASSYNEQFF
cdr3_nt: TGTGCCAGCAGCAAAGAAGGGAGCGGGGCCAGCTCCTACAATGAGCAGTTCTTC

cdr3_length: 18
v_call: TRBV27
clone_size: many
j_call: TRBJ1-1
d_call: .
cdr3_aa: CASSFSPPRGGPYTEAFF
cdr3_nt: TGTGCCAGCAGTTTTAGTCCACCGAGAGGGGGGCCATACACTGAAGCTTTCTTT

cdr3_length: 16
v_call: TRBV29-1
clone_size: many
j_call: TRBJ2-5
d_call: .
cdr3_aa: CSFLRVTGLAGETQYF
cdr3_nt: TGCAGCTTTCTGCGGGTTACAGGGCTGGCTGGCGAGACCCAGTACTTC

cdr3_length: 14
v_call: TRBV11-2
clone_size: few
j_call: TRBJ1-1
d_call: TRBD1
cdr3_aa: CASSHGQGNTEAFF
cdr3_nt: TGTGCCAGCAGCCATGGACAGGGGAACACTGAAGCTTTCTTT

cdr3_length: 14
v_call: TRBV19
clone_size: many
j_call: TRBJ2-2
d_call: .
cdr3_aa: CASTNSITGQELFF
cdr3_nt: TGTGCCAGTACAAACTCCATCACAGGGCAGGAGCTGTTTTTT

cdr3_length: 14
v_call: TRBV11-2
clone_size: many
j_call: TRBJ2-3
d_call: TRBD2
cdr3_aa: CASSSPAGTDTQYF
cdr3_nt: TGTGCCAGCAGCTCCCCAGCGGGGACCGATACGCAGTATTTT

cdr3_length: 14
v_call: TRBV12-3/TRBV12-4
clone_size: .
j_call: TRBJ1-1
d_call: .
cdr3_aa: CASSFGQLNTEAFF
cdr3_nt: TGTGCCAGCAGTTTTGGTCAGTTGAACACTGAAGCTTTCTTT

cdr3_length: 16
v_call: TRBV20-1
clone_size: many
j_call: TRBJ2-2
d_call: TRBD1
cdr3_aa: CSATNRDRVVTGELFF
cdr3_nt: TGCAGTGCTACTAACCGGGACAGGGTTGTCACCGGGGAGCTGTTTTTT

cdr3_length: 14
v_call: TRBV28
clone_size: many
j_call: TRBJ1-6
d_call: .
cdr3_aa: CASSLTRFNSPLHF
cdr3_nt: TGTGCCAGCAGTTTAACCAGGTTCAATTCACCCCTCCACTTT

cdr3_length: 13
v_call: TRBV15
clone_size: many
j_call: TRBJ2-5
d_call: .
cdr3_aa: CATSRGYQETQYF
cdr3_nt: TGTGCCACCAGCAGAGGGTACCAAGAGACCCAGTACTTC

cdr3_length: 14
v_call: TRBV12-3/TRBV12-4
clone_size: many
j_call: TRBJ2-3
d_call: .
cdr3_aa: CASSLLGSTDTQYF
cdr3_nt: TGTGCCAGCAGTTTGTTGGGAAGCACAGATACGCAGTATTTT